These 7 T cell receptor beta chains share one sample of origin, sequenced in a study of blood T cell repertoires in COVID-19. The protocol was immunoSEQ multiplex PCR, while the TCRdb copy is restricted to in-frame clones and leaves out a portion. The sample comprises fewer than 400,000 clones, roughly 87% of which are singletons, and around 9.3% rests with the top ten. Material: PBMCs or T cells enriched from blood (not recorded which). The origin of the receptors is a woman younger than 30 who had recovered from COVID-19.

The chain is built from TRBV3-1 (or the pseudogene TRBV3-2) and TRBJ2-5, with D maybe TRBD2 (6 bases). This CDR3 spans 19 amino acids. Germline lookup yields CDR1 LGHDT and CDR2 YNNKEL (reference sequence). V gave up 1 base and J gave up 1 base, with 22 bases separating them. This chain's CDR3 is CASSQAWLAPVPFQETQYF. The DNA for the CDR3 is TGTGCCAGCAGCCAAGCGTGGCTAGCGCCAGTACCTTTCCAAGAGACCCAGTACTTC.

The V call is TRBV5-6, the J call TRBJ1-5; possibly TRBD1 for D (5 bases). CDR1 is SGHDT, CDR2 YYEEEE, per germline. The CDR3 sequence is 15 residues long. Trimming took off 1 base at V and 2 bases at J, with 10 bases between the two ends. The CDR3: CASSLNPGGNQPQHF. CDR3 nucleotides: TGTGCCAGCAGCTTGAATCCGGGGGGCAATCAGCCCCAGCATTTT.

This chain uses TRBV28 with TRBJ2-7, with D possibly matching TRBD2 (5 bases). CDR3 length: 14 amino acids. Germline V gene sequence: CDR1 MDHEN, CDR2 SYDVKM. V was cut by 3 bases and J by 11 bases, with 20 bases left in between. The CDR3 here is CASSFTGSDPPEYF. The DNA of the CDR3 is TGTGCCAGCAGTTTTACGGGATCCGACCCTCCCGAGTACTTC.

The count of this clone is one. The CDR3 nucleotides read TGTGCCAGCAGTGAAGAGGGGGCAGCGAACACTGAAGCTTTCTTT. This gives the protein CASSEEGAANTEAFF. This chain joins TRBV2 and TRBJ1-1; 7 nucleotides match TRBD1. Germline lookup yields CDR1 SNHLY and CDR2 FYNNEI. V lost 1 base, J lost 1 base, and 3 bases stayed unmatched. CDR3 size: 15 residues.

The rearrangement joins TRBV5-1 to TRBJ2-1; 8 nucleotides align to TRBD2. This CDR3 spans 15 amino acids. Germline V gene data show CDR1 as SGHRS and CDR2 as YFSETQ. Trimming cost V 2 bases and J 5 bases; bases outside gene matches: 6. The CDR3 spells CASSFIAGQNNEQFF. The CDR3 nucleotides read TGCGCCAGCAGCTTTATAGCGGGGCAGAACAATGAGCAGTTCTTC.

V is TRBV7-8 and J is TRBJ2-5; 7 nucleotides match TRBD1. V gave up 5 bases and J gave up 3 bases; unmatched junction bases: 3. Germline assignment: CDR1 SGHVS and CDR2 FQNEAQ. The CDR3 length is 13 residues. The CDR3: CASSPGTEETQYF. The CDR3 region has the DNA TGTGCCAGCAGCCCTGGGACAGAAGAGACCCAGTACTTC.

The DNA of the CDR3 is TGTGCCACCAGCAGAGATCTAGGATACGAGCAGTACTTC. This gives the protein CATSRDLGYEQYF. This chain uses TRBV15 with TRBJ2-7; D gene unclear. The CDR3 is 13 amino acids. Trimming took off 0 bases at V and 4 bases at J, with 7 bases between the two ends. CDR1 and CDR2 (germline): LNHNV, YYDKDF (reference sequence).